Given below is one T cell receptor (beta chain) in context. Clinical histories supplied by participants themselves formed the basis of cohort assignment. Two consecutive negative NP/OP PCR tests, clearance, or resolved symptoms defined Cohort 3 recovery. Profiling relied on immunoSEQ multiplex PCR, and the TCRdb table lists in-frame clones only, not all of them. The data hold 310,000 or so clones, with about nine tenths observed a single time. The data belong to a study of blood T cell repertoires in COVID-19. The sequenced sample was PBMCs or T cells enriched from blood (not recorded which). This sequence originates from a woman aged 40-49 years who had recovered from COVID-19.

For the CDR3, the DNA is TGTGCCAGCAGTCCTCGACAGGGCAGCACAGATACGCAGTATTTT. Protein sequence: CASSPRQGSTDTQYF. The rearrangement uses TRBV27 and TRBJ2-3; 7 nucleotides line up with TRBD1. There are 15 residues in the CDR3. Germline CDR1 MNHEY, CDR2 SMNVEV (reference sequence). Trimming at V came to 5 bases and at J to 0 bases, leaving 5 bases not matched to a gene.